This record looks at one T cell receptor (beta chain) sequence and its context. Participants came from some 23 US areas, aged about 18 to 90 years. Cohort 3 recovered donors had two negative PCRs, clearance, or symptom resolution. The V gene end was trimmed by 0 bases and the J gene end by 2 bases; junction bases not matched to a gene: 6. Germline V gives CDR1 SGHRS, CDR2 YFSETQ. The length of the CDR3 is 16 residues. The data belong to a study of blood T cell repertoires in COVID-19. Original analysis: It was from reference gene primer amplification that nucleated cell counts were estimated. The assay was immunoSEQ multiplex PCR, and TCRdb's table has in-frame clones only and misses some. V and J calls and clone size come straight from that table; D and trimming were deduced from the DNA. There are roughly 400,000 clones in the sample; roughly 89% occur only once, and roughly 9.4% lies in the top ten.

The rearrangement uses TRBV5-1 and TRBJ2-5; 8 bases line up with TRBD2. Sequencing input: PBMCs or T cells enriched from blood (not recorded which). The receptor was derived from a woman in her forties or fifties who had recovered from COVID-19. Here the CDR3 reads CASSLGIAGNQETQYF. The CDR3 DNA reads as TGCGCCAGCAGCTTGGGTATAGCGGGGAATCAAGAGACCCAGTACTTC.